One and the same sample provided the 15 T cell receptor beta chains below, sequenced in a study of memory CD8 T cells in hepatitis C reinfection. Using immunoSEQ multiplex PCR, the repertoire was profiled, and TCRdb retains in-frame clones only, with some absent. Here the sample spans around 45,000 clones, 85% to 90% being singletons. Time point noted: late/post reinfection, 12 to 24 weeks after detection. Sorted cells were sequenced directly ex vivo without any in vitro expansion. Source material: naive CD8+ T cells sorted from blood. All receptors derive from a man between 18 and 35 years old with hepatitis C virus infection.

This clone appeared a single time. This chain joins TRBV27 and TRBJ1-2; D might be TRBD1 (6 bases). In germline, CDR1 is MNHEY, CDR2 SMNVEV (reference sequence). CDR3 length: 14 residues. V lost 2 bases and J 4 bases, leaving 11 bases between the germline ends. CDR3 sequence reads: CASSLGGAGYGYTF. The CDR3 bases are TGTGCCAGCAGTTTAGGGGGGGCGGGCTATGGCTACACCTTC.

J is TRBJ1-5 and V is TRBV20-1, with D hard to call. CDR1 is DFQATT and CDR2 is SNEGSKA in the germline V gene (reference sequence). V was trimmed by 3 bases and J by 7 bases, leaving 4 bases between them. The CDR3 sequence is 10 residues long. CDR3 nucleotides: TGCAGTGCTAGTCTCCAGCCCCAGCATTTT. Translating it yields CSASLQPQHF.

The V and J genes are TRBV7-6 and TRBJ2-1, with TRBD2 identical over 7 bases. Trimming removed 5 bases from V and 2 bases from J; junction bases left unmatched: 18. This CDR3 contains 19 residues. Germline V gene lookup returns CDR1 SGHVS and CDR2 FNYEAQ. For the CDR3, the DNA is TGTGCCAGCAGCCCTCACCGAGGGCCCTCGGGAGGCCCCTACAATGAGCAGTTCTTC. Protein: CASSPHRGPSGGPYNEQFF.

V is TRBV18 and J is TRBJ2-3; 11 bases are shared with TRBD2. Germline CDR1 KGHSH, CDR2 LQKENI. This CDR3 is built from 14 residues. V gave up 6 bases and J gave up 6 bases; unmatched junction bases: 5. CDR3 sequence: CASSLAGGPDTQYF. CDR3 sequence (DNA): TGTGCCAGCTCTTTAGCGGGGGGGCCGGATACGCAGTATTTT.

This chain connects TRBV27 to TRBJ1-1; a weak D match, TRBD1 (5 bases). The CDR3 runs to 15 residues. Deletions cut 7 bases from V and 1 base from J, with 16 bases between. Germline lookup yields CDR1 MNHEY and CDR2 SMNVEV (reference sequence). In DNA form, the CDR3 reads TGTGCCAGCATCAGTCGACAGACAACGAACACTGAAGCTTTCTTT. Translating it yields CASISRQTTNTEAFF.

The chain carries TRBV7-2 and TRBJ2-3, with 14 nucleotides matching TRBD2. The trim removed 6 bases at V and 5 bases at J, leaving 4 bases unmatched. This CDR3 is built from 15 residues. Germline assignment: CDR1 SGHTA and CDR2 FQGNSA. CDR3 coding DNA: TGTGCCAGCAGTCCCGGGACTAGCGGGGGAGATACGCAGTATTTT. Protein: CASSPGTSGGDTQYF. The variable domain in full, completed from reference TRBV7-2 and TRBJ2-3, reads GAGVSQSPSNKVTEKGKDVELRCDPISGHTALYWYRQSLGQGLEFLIYFQGNSAPDKSGLPSDRFSAERTGGSVSTLTIQRTQQEDSAVYLCASSPGTSGGDTQYFGPGTRLTVL.

The chain joins TRBV13 to TRBJ2-1; a weak D match, TRBD1 (6 bases). Germline CDR1 reads PRHDT; CDR2 reads FYEKMQ (reference sequence). The CDR3 covers 15 residues. Trimming left V 5 bases short and J 2 bases short, with 13 bases between. The CDR3 reads CASSPWTETYNEQFF. In DNA form, the CDR3 reads TGTGCCAGCAGCCCATGGACAGAAACCTACAATGAGCAGTTCTTC. The variable domain in full, completed from reference TRBV13 and TRBJ2-1, reads AAGVIQSPRHLIKEKRETATLKCYPIPRHDTVYWYQQGPGQDPQFLISFYEKMQSDKGSIPDRFSAQQFSDYHSELNMSSLELGDSALYFCASSPWTETYNEQFFGPGTRLTVL.

J is TRBJ1-1 and V is TRBV19, with D unresolved. Germline CDR1 LNHDA, CDR2 SQIVND (reference sequence). Trimming cost V 4 bases and J 1 base, with 7 bases left between them. The CDR3 is made up of 13 amino acids. CDR3 nucleotide sequence: TGTGCCAGTAGTAACAGCAGGAACACTGAAGCTTTCTTT. Its protein product is CASSNSRNTEAFF.

The chain links TRBV27 to TRBJ1-1; unclear D gene. There are 16 residues in the CDR3. Trimming removed 2 bases at V and 1 base at J, with 14 bases between. The germline V gene has CDR1 MNHEY and CDR2 SMNVEV (reference sequence). This CDR3 reads CASSLHLALPNTEAFF. The CDR3 bases are TGTGCCAGCAGTTTACATCTCGCACTTCCGAACACTGAAGCTTTCTTT.

The sample holds one count of this clone. In DNA form, the CDR3 reads TGTGCCAGCAGCTTAGCGCGCGGGGAGACCCAGTACTTC. This gives the protein CASSLARGETQYF. This chain links TRBV7-6 with TRBJ2-5; TRBD2 is a possible D gene (5 bases). Germline V gives CDR1 SGHVS, CDR2 FNYEAQ. The V gene lost 0 bases and the J gene lost 5 bases, with 7 bases spanning the gap. CDR3 size: 13 residues.

The chain uses TRBV6-6 and TRBJ1-6, with TRBD1 identical over 11 bases. CDR3 size: 15 residues. The trim removed 6 bases at V and 9 bases at J, leaving 7 bases unmatched. CDR1 MNHNY and CDR2 SVGAGI come from the germline V gene (reference sequence). The CDR3 sequence: CASSSGTGGGSPLHF. CDR3 DNA: TGTGCCAGCAGCTCCGGGACAGGGGGAGGTTCACCCCTCCACTTT.

V usage is TRBV7-6 and J usage is TRBJ2-1; 8 nucleotides line up with TRBD2. V trimming: 5 bases; J trimming: 9 bases; junction bases outside the gene matches: 6. Germline V CDR1 and CDR2: SGHVS, FNYEAQ. The CDR3 consists of 13 residues. This CDR3 is CASSPTSGGEQFF. In nucleotides, the CDR3 is TGTGCCAGCAGCCCCACAAGCGGGGGTGAGCAGTTCTTC.

The chain links TRBV6-5 to TRBJ2-1; possible D gene TRBD2, 6 bases. The CDR3 totals 14 residues. With 2 bases removed from V and 7 bases from J, the gap between germline ends came to 12 bases. CDR1 and CDR2 from the germline V gene are MNHEY and SVGAGI. CDR3 sequence: CASSYGLEGNEQFF. CDR3 DNA: TGTGCCAGCAGTTACGGCTTGGAGGGGAATGAGCAGTTCTTC.

V and J are TRBV10-1 and TRBJ2-1; 11 bases fit TRBD2. The CDR3 is made up of 17 amino acids. Germline loops: CDR1 WNHNN, CDR2 SYGVQD (reference sequence). V lost 3 bases and J lost 3; bases outside the gene matches: 7. CDR3 sequence reads: CASSDEVAGGFYNEQFF. CDR3 in DNA: TGCGCCAGCAGTGACGAAGTAGCGGGAGGGTTCTACAATGAGCAGTTCTTC.

In its sample, this clone was seen once. This chain joins TRBV10-3 and TRBJ2-3; tentative D call: TRBD1 (5 bases). V was trimmed by 8 bases and J by 3 bases, leaving 12 bases between them. Looked up from germline, CDR1 is ENHRY and CDR2 is SYGVKD. This CDR3 is 13 amino acids long. The CDR3 DNA is TGTGCCATCGCCAGGGCCGGGACAGATACGCAGTATTTT. Its protein product is CAIARAGTDTQYF.